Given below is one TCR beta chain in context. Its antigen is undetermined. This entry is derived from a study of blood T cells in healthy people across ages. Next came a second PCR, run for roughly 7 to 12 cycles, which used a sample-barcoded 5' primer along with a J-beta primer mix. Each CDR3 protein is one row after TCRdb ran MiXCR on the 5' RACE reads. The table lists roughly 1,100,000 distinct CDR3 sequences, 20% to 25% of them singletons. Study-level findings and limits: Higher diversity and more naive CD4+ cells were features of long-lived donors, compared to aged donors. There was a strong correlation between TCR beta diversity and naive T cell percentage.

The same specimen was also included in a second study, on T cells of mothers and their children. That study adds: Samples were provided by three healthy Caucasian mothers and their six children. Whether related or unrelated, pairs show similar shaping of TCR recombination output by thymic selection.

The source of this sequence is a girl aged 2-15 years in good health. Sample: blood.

The CDR3 protein is CASREAGVPYDEQYF. The CDR3, as DNA: TGTGCCAGCAGGGAGGCGGGAGTGCCTTACGACGAGCAGTACTTC. The chain uses TRBV5-5 and TRBJ2-7; 7 positions agree with TRBD2. J was trimmed by 5 bases and V by 5 bases; bases with no gene match: 13. The germline gives CDR1 SGHKS, CDR2 YYEKEE (reference sequence). The CDR3 sequence is 15 residues long.